This T cell receptor beta chain comes out of a study of PD-L1 blockade in urothelial cancer. As regards this clone: Its antigen is not identified.

Regarding time point: peripheral blood 6 weeks after treatment start. The diagnosis in patients was locally advanced or metastatic urothelial carcinoma. Sample contribution per patient ranged from 1 to 8, covering pretreatment and on-treatment. There are 18 residues in the CDR3. Trimming took 0 bases from V and 4 from J; bases not matched to a gene: 12. CDR1 is SGHRS, CDR2 YFSETQ, per germline. Using immunoSEQ multiplex PCR, the repertoire was profiled, and TCRdb retains in-frame clones only, with some absent. The table shows around 50,000 clones, with around 90% occurring only once. Overall study results and limits: Prediction of better survival came from below-median pretreatment blood TCR clonality.

Sequences were derived from PBMCs, sampled around atezolizumab (anti-PD-L1) treatment. The clonotype was recovered from a man aged 55 to 70 with urothelial cancer. The chain joins TRBV5-1 to TRBJ2-7; TRBD1 matches at 11 bases. The CDR3: CASSLGPSTGTGGYEQYF. The CDR3, as DNA: TGCGCCAGCAGCTTGGGGCCGTCGACCGGGACAGGGGGTTACGAGCAGTACTTC.